The following is a T cell receptor (beta chain) sequence with its context. Using immunoSEQ multiplex PCR, the repertoire was profiled, and TCRdb retains in-frame clones only, with some absent. Here the sample spans 90,000 to 130,000 clones, around nine tenths being singletons. This entry belongs to a study of control samples from healthy donors and cancer patients. V lost 2 bases, J lost 3 bases, and 9 bases stayed unmatched. Germline CDR1 KGHDR, CDR2 SFDVKD. This CDR3 has 17 residues. The J gene is TRBJ1-2, the V gene TRBV24-1, with 9 bases matching TRBD1. This receptor was identified in a woman aged 55-70 years with lung cancer. The material sequenced was PBMCs. The CDR3 DNA reads as TGTGCCACCAGTGATTCTCAGGGGGACAGGGCCGACTATGGCTACACCTTC. It translates to CATSDSQGDRADYGYTF.